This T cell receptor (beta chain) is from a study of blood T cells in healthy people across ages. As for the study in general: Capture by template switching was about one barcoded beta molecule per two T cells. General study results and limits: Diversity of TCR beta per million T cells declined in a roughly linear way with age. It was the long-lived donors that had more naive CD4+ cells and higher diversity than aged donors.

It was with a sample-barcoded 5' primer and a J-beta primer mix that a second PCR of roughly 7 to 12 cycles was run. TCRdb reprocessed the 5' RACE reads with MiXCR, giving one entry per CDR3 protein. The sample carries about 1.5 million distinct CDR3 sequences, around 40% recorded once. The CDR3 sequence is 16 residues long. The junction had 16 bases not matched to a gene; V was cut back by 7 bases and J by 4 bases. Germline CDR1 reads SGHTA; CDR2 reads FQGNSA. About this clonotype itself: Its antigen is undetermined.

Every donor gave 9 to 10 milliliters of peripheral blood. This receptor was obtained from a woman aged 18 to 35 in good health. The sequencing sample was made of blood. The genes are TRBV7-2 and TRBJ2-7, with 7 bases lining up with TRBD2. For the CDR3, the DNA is TGTGCCAGCACCCCAGCGGGGAAGCCCCCGGCATACGAGCAGTACTTC. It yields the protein CASTPAGKPPAYEQYF.